What follows are 26 T cell receptor beta chains derived from one specimen sequenced in a study of blood T cell repertoires in COVID-19. Here immunoSEQ multiplex PCR was the method, and the copy in TCRdb shows in-frame clones only, minus some. The sample holds tens of thousands of clones; approximately 85% are singletons and the top ten take 8% to 10%. Source material: peripheral blood. The receptors shown here come from a man in his forties or fifties with COVID-19, enrolled during active disease.

The genes are TRBV30 and TRBJ2-5; 7 nucleotides line up with TRBD2. This CDR3 region has 14 residues. After removal of 3 bases from V and 1 base from J, the junction contained 5 bases not matched to a gene. Germline V lookup: CDR1 GTSNPN, CDR2 SVGIG (reference sequence). The CDR3 spells CAWSPGLTQETQYF. The CDR3, as DNA: TGTGCCTGGAGCCCGGGACTAACCCAAGAGACCCAGTACTTC.

The chain has TRBV9 and TRBJ2-1, with TRBD2 matching 15 bases. Looked up from germline, CDR1 is SGDLS and CDR2 is YYNGEE. V was clipped by 4 bases and J by 14 bases; unmatched bases: 7. The CDR3 consists of 14 residues. Here the CDR3 reads CASSSGTSGRPEFF. The CDR3, as DNA: TGTGCCAGCAGCTCAGGGACTAGCGGGAGGCCAGAGTTCTTC.

This chain connects TRBV28 to TRBJ1-5; 11 bases are a match to TRBD1. The CDR3 covers 17 residues. The germline CDR1 and CDR2 sequences are MDHEN and SYDVKM. V lost 8 bases to trimming and J lost 7 bases; unmatched junction nucleotides: 16. The CDR3 bases are TGTGCCAGCGGCTCCGGGACAGGGGGATACATCGCCCAGCCCCAGCATTTT. Translating it yields CASGSGTGGYIAQPQHF. The variable domain in full, with the rest retrieved from reference TRBV28 and TRBJ1-5, is DVKVTQSSRYLVKRTGEKVFLECVQDMDHENMFWYRQDPGLGLRLIYFSYDVKMKEKGDIPEGYSVSREKKERFSLILESASTNQTSMYLCASGSGTGGYIAQPQHFGDGTRLSIL.

The J gene is TRBJ2-3, the V gene TRBV5-1, with D possibly being TRBD1 (5 bases). The CDR3 sequence is 16 residues long. CDR1 is SGHRS and CDR2 is YFSETQ in the germline V gene. V dropped 0 bases and J dropped 0 bases, with 11 bases sitting between them. Here the CDR3 reads CASSLGGAPSTDTQYF. CDR3 sequence (DNA): TGCGCCAGCAGCTTGGGGGGCGCCCCGAGCACAGATACGCAGTATTTT.

V usage is TRBV6-4 and J usage is TRBJ2-3; 9 nucleotides match TRBD2. The V gene end was trimmed by 0 bases and the J gene end by 4 bases; junction bases not matched to a gene: 2. Germline CDR1 MRHNA, CDR2 SNTAGT. The CDR3 totals 15 residues. CDR3 bases: TGTGCCAGCAGTGACTCGACTAGCGGATCAGATACGCAGTATTTT. The encoded protein is CASSDSTSGSDTQYF.

The chain recombines TRBV28 with TRBJ1-1; TRBD1 matches 9 bases. The CDR3 loop spans 12 amino acids. J lost 11 bases, V lost 3 bases, and 4 bases had no gene match. Looked up from germline, CDR1 is MDHEN and CDR2 is SYDVKM. CDR3 DNA: TGTGCCAGCAGTTTGGGACAGGGCAGGGCTTTCTTT. Translated: CASSLGQGRAFF.

V usage is TRBV5-6 and J usage is TRBJ1-6, with D tentatively TRBD1 (5 bases). Germline CDR1 and CDR2: SGHDT and YYEEEE. V lost 5 bases to trimming and J lost 1 base, with 16 bases between them. This CDR3 spans 17 amino acids. The CDR3 sequence: CASSSRVLGSYNSPLHF. CDR3 nucleotides: TGTGCCAGCAGTAGCAGGGTACTCGGGTCCTATAATTCACCCCTCCACTTT.

The rearrangement joins TRBV30 to TRBJ1-5; TRBD1 is a possible D gene (6 bases). The CDR3 sequence is 13 residues long. From germline, CDR1 is GTSNPN and CDR2 SVGIG (reference sequence). Trimming shortened V by 2 bases and J by 6 bases, and 11 bases separated the two germline ends. This CDR3 reads CAWSPGVGQPQHF. The CDR3 DNA sequence: TGTGCCTGGAGTCCAGGGGTGGGTCAGCCCCAGCATTTT.

V is TRBV9 and J is TRBJ1-3; unclear D gene. CDR1 and CDR2 (germline): SGDLS, YYNGEE. Trimming left V 0 bases short and J 0 bases short, with 10 bases between. This CDR3 comprises 16 residues. Here the CDR3 reads CASSVELTLSGNTIYF. For the CDR3, the DNA is TGTGCCAGCAGCGTAGAACTGACACTCTCTGGAAACACCATATATTTT.

This sequence joins TRBV2 and TRBJ1-1, with D unclear. CDR3 length equals 14 residues. In germline, CDR1 is SNHLY, CDR2 FYNNEI. V lost 0 bases and J 4 bases, leaving 9 bases between the germline ends. The chain's CDR3 is CASSEAPGSTEAFF. The CDR3 DNA follows: TGTGCCAGCAGTGAAGCACCGGGGAGCACTGAAGCTTTCTTT.

This rearrangement joins TRBV13 to TRBJ1-2; possibly TRBD1 for D (5 bases). Germline CDR1 and CDR2: PRHDT and FYEKMQ (reference sequence). Between the trimmed V and J ends, which lost 5 bases and 7 bases, there was a span of 20 bases. This CDR3 has 15 residues. This CDR3 is CASSRDSRAGSGYTF. CDR3 bases: TGTGCCAGCAGCAGGGACTCCCGGGCCGGGAGTGGCTACACCTTC.

The V call is TRBV20-1, the J call TRBJ1-6; D not resolved. Trimming cost V 3 bases and J 8 bases, with 14 bases left between them. Germline V gene data show CDR1 as DFQATT and CDR2 as SNEGSKA (reference sequence). The CDR3 length is 14 residues. The CDR3 bases are TGCAGTGCTAGTAAGGACTCAGGTGATTCACCCCTCCACTTT. It is translated as CSASKDSGDSPLHF.

The rearrangement uses TRBV6-1 and TRBJ1-6, with 10 nucleotides matching TRBD1. After removal of 3 bases from V and 9 bases from J, the junction contained 5 bases not matched to a gene. This CDR3 has 15 residues. The germline V gene has CDR1 MNHNS and CDR2 SASEGT. CDR3 sequence reads: CASSETGGWGSPLHF. DNA for the CDR3: TGTGCCAGCAGTGAGACAGGGGGCTGGGGTTCACCCCTCCACTTT.

This clone was detected only a few times. This rearrangement joins TRBV6-5 to TRBJ1-2; possible D gene TRBD1, 6 bases. Trimming pared 5 bases from V and 4 bases from J, leaving 17 bases between. The CDR3 sequence is 15 residues long. The germline V gene encodes CDR1 MNHEY and CDR2 SVGAGI. CDR3 loop: CASSKQGGLGYGYTF. The CDR3 nucleotides read TGTGCCAGCAGTAAACAGGGTGGGCTGGGCTATGGCTACACCTTC.

The chain recombines TRBV2 with TRBJ2-2; 7 bases are shared with TRBD2. V was pared by 9 bases and J by 2 bases, with 3 bases of the junction left unmatched. CDR1 and CDR2 from the germline V gene are SNHLY and FYNNEI. The CDR3 runs 13 residues. CDR3 coding DNA: TGTGCCAGGGGGGGGACCAACACCGGGGAGCTGTTTTTT. Residues: CARGGTNTGELFF.

This rearrangement joins TRBV19 to TRBJ1-2; D call uncertain. CDR1 is LNHDA, CDR2 SQIVND, per germline (reference sequence). This CDR3 has 15 amino acids. V lost 10 bases and J lost 5, with 23 bases in between. The CDR3 DNA reads as TGTGCCACCAAGATAGGGAGGACGGATTTTTATGGCTACACCTTC. Translating gives CATKIGRTDFYGYTF.

This clone was picked up one time. The V gene is TRBV30, the J gene TRBJ1-5, with TRBD1 identical over 9 bases. Germline V gene data show CDR1 as GTSNPN and CDR2 as SVGIG (reference sequence). CDR3 length: 19 residues. Trimming removed 0 bases from V and 2 bases from J; junction bases left unmatched: 14. The CDR3: CAWSVGGDRAVVGNQPQHF. The CDR3 DNA reads TGTGCCTGGAGTGTAGGGGGGGACAGGGCAGTAGTCGGCAATCAGCCCCAGCATTTT.

A single count supports this clone. The chain uses TRBV7-8 and TRBJ2-1; maybe TRBD2 (6 bases). The CDR3 loop spans 12 amino acids. CDR1 and CDR2 from the germline V gene are SGHVS and FQNEAQ. V lost 3 bases and J 8 bases, leaving 8 bases between the germline ends. CDR3 residues: CASSLTSDEQFF. CDR3 sequence (DNA): TGTGCCAGCAGCTTGACTAGTGATGAGCAGTTCTTC.

This chain joins TRBV10-3 and TRBJ1-4; D may be TRBD1 (5 bases). V was shortened by 7 bases and J by 3 bases, with 9 bases between the two germline ends. CDR1 and CDR2 from the germline V gene are ENHRY and SYGVKD. The CDR3 totals 13 residues. The CDR3 DNA sequence: TGTGCCATCAAGGGGTTGGCTAATGAAAAACTGTTTTTT. Its translation is CAIKGLANEKLFF.

The chain joins TRBV18 to TRBJ2-7; possible D gene TRBD2, 5 bases. The CDR3 spans 12 residues. Germline V lookup: CDR1 KGHSH, CDR2 LQKENI. Trimming stripped 3 bases from V and 6 bases from J, with 9 bases between. The CDR3 region has the DNA TGTGCCAGCTCACCCCTTAGCGCCGAGCAGTACTTC. Translated: CASSPLSAEQYF.

This chain's CDR3 is CACPKREKLFF. The CDR3 DNA reads as TGTGCCTGCCCGAAGAGAGAAAAACTGTTTTTT. The chain links TRBV30 to TRBJ1-4; D unresolved. V was cut by 6 bases and J by 8 bases, with 10 bases left in between. This CDR3 has 11 amino acids. The germline V gene encodes CDR1 GTSNPN and CDR2 SVGIG (reference sequence).

The count of this clone is one. The V gene is TRBV5-1, the J gene TRBJ2-1, with 7 bases that match TRBD1. This CDR3 spans 14 amino acids. Losses at the gene ends were 2 bases for V and 6 bases for J; bases not matched to a gene: 5. Germline lookup yields CDR1 SGHRS and CDR2 YFSETQ. The CDR3 nucleotides read TGCGCCAGCAGCTTAAAGGGGACAGTCAATGAGCAGTTCTTC. It encodes CASSLKGTVNEQFF. Supplemented by reference TRBV5-1 and TRBJ2-1, the full variable domain reads KAGVTQTPRYLIKTRGQQVTLSCSPISGHRSVSWYQQTPGQGLQFLFEYFSETQRNKGNFPGRFSGRQFSNSRSEMNVSTLELGDSALYLCASSLKGTVNEQFFGPGTRLTVL.

This chain joins TRBV30 and TRBJ1-2; D remains unclear. Germline assignment: CDR1 GTSNPN and CDR2 SVGIG (reference sequence). Trimming cost V 2 bases and J 6 bases, with 13 bases left between them. The CDR3 is 13 amino acids. CDR3 sequence: CAWSIGLGDGYTF. The CDR3 DNA follows: TGTGCCTGGAGTATCGGACTTGGGGATGGCTACACCTTC. Filled out from reference TRBV30 and TRBJ1-2, the complete variable domain reads SQTIHQWPATLVQPVGSPLSLECTVEGTSNPNLYWYRQAAGRGLQLLFYSVGIGQISSEVPQNLSASRPQDRQFILSSKKLLLSDSGFYLCAWSIGLGDGYTFGSGTRLTVV.

The rearrangement joins TRBV9 to TRBJ1-1; no clear D. CDR3 length: 14 amino acids. V lost 0 bases and J lost 3, with 9 bases in between. Germline V CDR1 and CDR2: SGDLS, YYNGEE. DNA for the CDR3: TGTGCCAGCAGCGTAGGACTTCAGCACACTGAAGCTTTCTTT. Protein: CASSVGLQHTEAFF.

V gene TRBV28 combines with J gene TRBJ2-3; 12 bases line up with TRBD2. Germline assignment: CDR1 MDHEN and CDR2 SYDVKM. The CDR3 has 19 amino acids. V lost 3 bases and J lost 4; bases outside the gene matches: 14. Written as DNA, the CDR3 is TGTGCCAGCAGTTTTAACACCCCGACTAGCGGGAGACAAGCAGATACGCAGTATTTT. As protein: CASSFNTPTSGRQADTQYF.

The chain recombines TRBV28 with TRBJ1-1; D ambiguous. Germline loops: CDR1 MDHEN, CDR2 SYDVKM. The germline V and J ends were trimmed by 8 bases and 0 bases, with 7 bases remaining between them. The CDR3 runs 12 residues. This CDR3 is CASGALNTEAFF. CDR3 nucleotides: TGTGCCAGCGGAGCCTTGAACACTGAAGCTTTCTTT.